The 32 T cell receptor beta chains below were found in one sample sequenced in a study of cytomegalovirus exposure and HLA in healthy donors. PCR was performed using 60 Vbeta and 13 Jbeta primers. This table comes from immunoSEQ multiplex PCR, and its TCRdb copy is limited to in-frame clones, with some not included. The table shows around 200,000 clones, with under 85% occurring only once. Material: PBMCs. The receptor source for this set is a man between 50 and 59 years old in good health and CMV-seronegative.

This chain links TRBV30 with TRBJ1-1; no reliable D call. V dropped 1 base and J dropped 4 bases, with 16 bases sitting between them. Germline lookup yields CDR1 GTSNPN and CDR2 SVGIG (reference sequence). The CDR3 has 15 amino acids. CDR3 DNA sequence: TGTGCCTGGAGTGGTTGGTTTATCGAGGGCACTGAAGCTTTCTTT. The encoded protein is CAWSGWFIEGTEAFF.

This clone was counted a few times. This sequence joins TRBV18 and TRBJ1-4; tentative D call: TRBD1 (5 bases). V gave up 6 bases and J gave up 0 bases, with 14 bases separating them. CDR1 KGHSH and CDR2 LQKENI come from the germline V gene. This CDR3 has 16 amino acids. The CDR3 DNA reads as TGTGCCAGCTCCCATGGTCAGGGTACAACTAATGAAAAACTGTTTTTT. This encodes CASSHGQGTTNEKLFF.

The chain combines TRBV5-1 with TRBJ1-3; TRBD1 matches at 8 bases. Losses at the gene ends were 0 bases for V and 0 bases for J; bases not matched to a gene: 2. CDR1 is SGHRS, CDR2 YFSETQ, per germline. The CDR3 is 16 residues long. CDR3 loop: CASSLADRVSGNTIYF. The CDR3 bases are TGCGCCAGCAGCTTGGCGGACAGGGTCTCTGGAAACACCATATATTTT. Supplemented by reference TRBV5-1 and TRBJ1-3, the full variable domain reads KAGVTQTPRYLIKTRGQQVTLSCSPISGHRSVSWYQQTPGQGLQFLFEYFSETQRNKGNFPGRFSGRQFSNSRSEMNVSTLELGDSALYLCASSLADRVSGNTIYFGEGSWLTVV.

This CDR3 reads CASRETQGFGYTF. CDR3 sequence (DNA): TGTGCCAGCAGGGAGACACAGGGTTTTGGCTACACCTTC. The chain employs TRBV2 and TRBJ1-2, with D maybe TRBD1 (6 bases). Trimming pared 6 bases from V and 7 bases from J, leaving 15 bases between. CDR3 length equals 13 residues. Germline V gene lookup returns CDR1 SNHLY and CDR2 FYNNEI.

This clone is a singleton in its sample. The chain joins TRBV28 to TRBJ1-1; a possible D gene is TRBD1 (6 bases). Germline V CDR1 and CDR2: MDHEN, SYDVKM. This CDR3 is 13 amino acids long. The ends were cut back, 6 bases at V and 2 bases at J, with 10 bases in the middle. The CDR3 protein is CASSLDSNTEAFF. CDR3 in DNA: TGTGCCAGCAGCCTGGACAGCAACACTGAAGCTTTCTTT.

This clone was observed a few times. The chain uses TRBV5-8 and TRBJ2-5, with D tentatively TRBD1 (6 bases). Deletions cut 2 bases from V and 3 bases from J, with 14 bases between. This CDR3 region has 15 residues. The germline V gene has CDR1 SGHTS and CDR2 YDEGEE. CDR3 sequence: CASSFGAGDKETQYF. DNA for the CDR3: TGTGCCAGCAGCTTCGGGGCAGGGGACAAAGAGACCCAGTACTTC.

The V gene is TRBV9, the J gene TRBJ2-1; 7 bases fit TRBD1. Germline values: CDR1 SGDLS, CDR2 YYNGEE. The V gene end was trimmed by 3 bases and the J gene end by 8 bases; junction bases not matched to a gene: 2. The CDR3 is 12 amino acids. The CDR3 nucleotides read TGTGCCAGCAGCGGACAGGGACATGAGCAGTTCTTC. Translating it yields CASSGQGHEQFF.

The chain employs TRBV6-4 and TRBJ2-3; maybe TRBD2 (6 bases). This CDR3 is built from 14 residues. Germline-derived CDR1 and CDR2 are MRHNA and SNTAGT. With 3 bases removed from V and 4 bases from J, the gap between germline ends came to 11 bases. The CDR3 coding sequence is TGTGCCAGCAGTGAGGAGGGTGGGGCAGATACGCAGTATTTT. Its protein product is CASSEEGGADTQYF.

The gene calls are TRBV7-6 and TRBJ1-5, with TRBD1 matching 8 bases. CDR1 and CDR2 (germline): SGHVS, FNYEAQ. The ends lost 4 bases at V and 2 bases at J; junction bases unmatched: 4. The CDR3 has 15 amino acids. The chain's CDR3 is CASSSQGAGNQPQHF. In DNA, the CDR3 is TGTGCCAGCAGCTCCCAGGGGGCCGGCAATCAGCCCCAGCATTTT.

CDR3 loop: CASRDRQGWYYGYTF. Written as DNA, the CDR3 is TGTGCCAGCAGGGATCGACAGGGATGGTACTATGGCTACACCTTC. The chain is built from TRBV6-1 and TRBJ1-2, with 7 bases identical to TRBD1. V dropped 6 bases and J dropped 3; count of bases not matched to a gene: 10. This CDR3 comprises 15 residues. Per germline, CDR1 MNHNS and CDR2 SASEGT.

The chain recombines TRBV6-6 with TRBJ1-4; no firm D call. Deletions cut 6 bases from V and 12 bases from J, with 11 bases between. From germline, CDR1 is MNHNY and CDR2 SVGAGI (reference sequence). This CDR3 is 11 amino acids long. The CDR3 coding sequence is TGTGCCAGCAGCCCCCGTGAGGAACTGTTTTTT. Translated: CASSPREELFF.

The chain employs TRBV7-6 and TRBJ2-5; perhaps TRBD1 as D (5 bases). With the DNA end fitting TRBJ2-7 better, the J assignment may be wrong. CDR3 length: 15 residues. From germline, CDR1 is SGHVS and CDR2 FNYEAQ. The CDR3 protein is CASSLGAGFPYEQYF. DNA of the CDR3: TGTGCCAGCAGCTTAGGGGCAGGGTTCCCCTACGAGCAGTACTTC.

The chain uses TRBV7-9 and TRBJ2-2; 9 bases are shared with TRBD1. CDR3 size: 17 residues. Germline V lookup: CDR1 SEHNR, CDR2 FQNEAQ (reference sequence). The junction had 8 bases not matched to a gene; V was cut back by 5 bases and J by 1 base. CDR3 protein: CASSKPPGQGNTGELFF. Written as DNA, the CDR3 is TGTGCCAGCAGCAAACCTCCGGGACAGGGGAACACCGGGGAGCTGTTTTTT.

This clone occurred once. This rearrangement joins TRBV5-6 to TRBJ2-5; D possibly corresponds to TRBD2 (5 bases). The CDR3 sequence is 12 residues long. Germline values: CDR1 SGHDT, CDR2 YYEEEE. The V and J ends lost 5 bases and 5 bases respectively, with 10 bases between them. The CDR3 region is CASSWRWETQYF. CDR3 coding DNA: TGTGCCAGCAGTTGGAGGTGGGAGACCCAGTACTTC.

As regards this clone: Other nucleotide sequences from this sample produce the same CDR3. DNA of the CDR3: TGTGCCAGCAGTGAAGCGAGCGGGAGTAGATATGAGCAGTTCTTC. Its protein product is CASSEASGSRYEQFF. V and J are TRBV6-4 and TRBJ2-1; 8 bases are shared with TRBD2. The CDR3 contains 15 residues. Trimming cost V 3 bases and J 8 bases; bases outside gene matches: 9. Germline values: CDR1 MRHNA, CDR2 SNTAGT.

The V and J genes are TRBV5-4 and TRBJ1-1; 7 positions agree with TRBD1. Trimming at V came to 1 base and at J to 0 bases, leaving 3 bases not matched to a gene. Per the germline V gene, CDR1 is SGHNT and CDR2 is YYREEE (reference sequence). The CDR3 has 15 amino acids. This chain's CDR3 is CASSLLGGMNTEAFF. For the CDR3, the DNA is TGTGCCAGCAGCTTGCTAGGGGGCATGAACACTGAAGCTTTCTTT. Together with reference TRBV5-4 and TRBJ1-1, the CDR3 gives the full variable domain: ETGVTQSPTHLIKTRGQQVTLRCSSQSGHNTVSWYQQALGQGPQFIFQYYREEENGRGNFPPRFSGLQFPNYSSELNVNALELDDSALYLCASSLLGGMNTEAFFGQGTRLTVV.

This clone has more than one count but fewer than ten. V usage is TRBV27 and J usage is TRBJ1-6; 8 bases align to TRBD1. Germline CDR1 MNHEY, CDR2 SMNVEV (reference sequence). This CDR3 has 15 residues. V shed 5 bases and J 9 bases; nucleotides not matched to a gene: 9. The chain's CDR3 is CASSRRDRRFSPLHF. As DNA, the CDR3 is TGTGCCAGCAGTCGCCGGGACAGGAGGTTTTCACCCCTCCACTTT.

This clone has just a few counts. This sequence joins TRBV30 and TRBJ1-1; D not certain. This CDR3 region has 13 residues. Trimming removed 3 bases at V and 1 base at J, with 9 bases between. Germline CDR1 is GTSNPN and CDR2 is SVGIG (reference sequence). The CDR3 sequence: CAWRSKPNTEAFF. The CDR3, as DNA: TGTGCCTGGAGGAGCAAGCCGAACACTGAAGCTTTCTTT.

This sequence joins TRBV6-5 and TRBJ2-7, with D possibly matching TRBD2 (6 bases). In germline, CDR1 is MNHEY, CDR2 SVGAGI. The V gene lost 4 bases and the J gene lost 2 bases, with 15 bases spanning the gap. This CDR3 comprises 15 residues. In nucleotides, the CDR3 is TGTGCCAGCAGTTTCTCCGGGACGGGAGCCTACGAGCAGTACTTC. Residues: CASSFSGTGAYEQYF.

The rearrangement uses TRBV5-1 and TRBJ1-4, with 7 nucleotides matching TRBD1. CDR1 is SGHRS, CDR2 YFSETQ, per germline. The junction had 2 bases not matched to a gene; V was cut back by 3 bases and J by 0 bases. CDR3 size: 15 residues. CDR3 DNA sequence: TGCGCCAGCAGCTGGGGGACAGCAACTAATGAAAAACTGTTTTTT. This codes for CASSWGTATNEKLFF.

As DNA, the CDR3 is TGTGCCAGCAGCTTAAGACAGGGCGCCTACAATGAGCAGTTCTTC. Protein: CASSLRQGAYNEQFF. The chain links TRBV9 to TRBJ2-1; the match to TRBD1 covers 7 bases. Germline CDR1 SGDLS, CDR2 YYNGEE. The CDR3 loop spans 15 amino acids. After removal of 4 bases from V and 2 bases from J, the junction contained 6 bases not matched to a gene.

V is TRBV28 and J is TRBJ2-5; 11 bases line up with TRBD1. J gave up 5 bases and V 6 bases, and 11 bases lay outside the gene matches. The CDR3 runs 16 residues. Germline CDR1 reads MDHEN; CDR2 reads SYDVKM. CDR3 sequence: CASRGWDRGVAETQYF. CDR3 DNA sequence: TGTGCCAGCAGGGGGTGGGACAGGGGGGTTGCGGAGACCCAGTACTTC.

The V gene is TRBV6-5, the J gene TRBJ1-2, with D possibly matching TRBD1 (5 bases). The germline V and J ends were trimmed by 7 bases and 4 bases, with 16 bases remaining between them. Germline V gene sequence: CDR1 MNHEY, CDR2 SVGAGI. This CDR3 region has 14 residues. CDR3 coding DNA: TGTGCCAGCACCGACCAGGGTAAATCCTATGGCTACACCTTC. This gives the protein CASTDQGKSYGYTF.

The V gene is TRBV2, the J gene TRBJ2-3; possibly TRBD1 for D (5 bases). In germline, CDR1 is SNHLY, CDR2 FYNNEI. The CDR3 covers 15 residues. V shed 6 bases and J shed 0 bases, with 13 bases lying between them. The CDR3 DNA follows: TGTGCCAGCAGCACGAGGACACTGAGCACAGATACGCAGTATTTT. Protein sequence: CASSTRTLSTDTQYF.

The rearrangement joins TRBV5-1 to TRBJ1-1, with D uncertain. Germline V gene lookup returns CDR1 SGHRS and CDR2 YFSETQ. CDR3 length equals 15 residues. V was shortened by 4 bases and J by 1 base, with 14 bases between the two germline ends. The CDR3 protein is CASSPTPRRNTEAFF. CDR3 nucleotides: TGCGCCAGCAGCCCCACGCCTCGGAGGAACACTGAAGCTTTCTTT.

The CDR3: CASRPGQTNTEAFF. For the CDR3, the DNA is TGTGCCAGCAGACCAGGACAGACGAACACTGAAGCTTTCTTT. The chain uses TRBV6-5 and TRBJ1-1; D perhaps matches TRBD1 (6 bases). The CDR3 totals 14 residues. Germline lookup yields CDR1 MNHEY and CDR2 SVGAGI. Trimming took 6 bases from V and 1 from J, leaving 12 bases between them.

This chain connects TRBV5-4 to TRBJ2-7, with 8 bases matching TRBD2. V shed 4 bases and J 3 bases; nucleotides not matched to a gene: 9. CDR1 and CDR2 (germline): SGHNT, YYREEE (reference sequence). There are 15 residues in the CDR3. The CDR3 sequence: CASSPGRGAYYEQYF. CDR3 in DNA: TGTGCCAGCAGCCCGGGGCGGGGGGCTTACTACGAGCAGTACTTC. Looking up the rest from reference TRBV5-4 and TRBJ2-7 gives the full variable domain: ETGVTQSPTHLIKTRGQQVTLRCSSQSGHNTVSWYQQALGQGPQFIFQYYREEENGRGNFPPRFSGLQFPNYSSELNVNALELDDSALYLCASSPGRGAYYEQYFGPGTRLTVT.

The chain recombines TRBV28 with TRBJ2-3; TRBD2 matches at 8 bases. The CDR3 has 14 amino acids. Unmatched junction bases numbered 3, after V lost 5 bases and J lost 2 bases. From germline, CDR1 is MDHEN and CDR2 SYDVKM. The DNA of the CDR3 is TGTGCCAGCAGTCGGGGGGGATACACAGATACGCAGTATTTT. This gives the protein CASSRGGYTDTQYF.

The rearrangement links TRBV25-1 to TRBJ2-3, with D maybe TRBD1 (6 bases). Trimming pared 2 bases from V and 4 bases from J, leaving 13 bases between. Germline CDR1 is MGHDK and CDR2 is SYGVNS. The CDR3 sequence is 15 residues long. CDR3 coding DNA: TGTGCCAGCAGTGAAGACCAGGGGTTTTCAGATACGCAGTATTTT. It specifies CASSEDQGFSDTQYF.

V gene TRBV29-1 combines with J gene TRBJ1-2, with D unresolved. Trimming left V 3 bases short and J 4 bases short, with 6 bases between. Germline assignment: CDR1 SQVTM and CDR2 ANQGSEA. The CDR3 runs to 11 residues. The CDR3: CSVDSGYGYTF. Written as DNA, the CDR3 is TGCAGCGTTGATTCAGGCTATGGCTACACCTTC. The whole variable domain, filled in from reference TRBV29-1 and TRBJ1-2, reads SAVISQKPSRDICQRGTSLTIQCQVDSQVTMMFWYRQQPGQSLTLIATANQGSEATYESGFVIDKFPISRPNLTFSTLTVSNMSPEDSSIYLCSVDSGYGYTFGSGTRLTVV.

This clone was recorded a few times. This sequence joins TRBV28 and TRBJ1-1, with D perhaps matching TRBD1 (6 bases). The CDR3 contains 14 residues. Per germline, CDR1 MDHEN and CDR2 SYDVKM. Trimming stripped 1 base from V and 5 bases from J, with 11 bases between. The CDR3 protein is CASSLLRTATEAFF. In DNA, the CDR3 is TGTGCCAGCAGTTTATTACGGACAGCGACTGAAGCTTTCTTT.

The table lists this clone with a few counts. The V and J genes are TRBV27 and TRBJ2-7, with D perhaps matching TRBD2 (6 bases). V lost 10 bases and J 4 bases, leaving 14 bases between the germline ends. The CDR3 contains 12 residues. CDR1 is MNHEY, CDR2 SMNVEV, per germline (reference sequence). The CDR3 sequence: CATQGRSYEQYF. The CDR3 nucleotides are TGTGCCACCCAAGGGAGGTCTTACGAGCAGTACTTC.